This T cell receptor (gamma chain) derives from a study of Vδ1+ human thymocytes. Study-wide results and caveats: Approximately 20% of thymic delta-chain sequences were Vdelta2, with few Vdelta3, unlike blood Vdelta1+ controls. In the thymus, TRG and TRD repertoires looked highly polyclonal with Gaussian CDR3 lengths.

Points on this clone: Antigen: not known.

Extracted RNA was reverse transcribed into cDNA. Pooled V-gene forward primers with one constant-region reverse primer generated the CDR3 amplicons by multiplex PCR. TCRdb used CATT to re-call clones from the multiplex PCR reads. The sample records more than 35,000 gamma-chain clones, 20% to 25% being singletons. Trimming at V came to 0 bases and at J to 0 bases, leaving 19 bases not matched to a gene. Germline CDR1 reads EGSNGY; CDR2 reads YDSYNSKV. This CDR3 comprises 21 residues. Alphabeta T cells were depleted, then CD3+ Vdelta1+ Vdelta2- thymocytes were FACS-sorted. The clonotype comes from a girl less than two years old who had congenital heart surgery. The chain combines TRGV2 with TRGJP2. The sequenced sample was Vdelta1+ gamma-delta thymocytes from the thymus. The sample's subset: FACS-sorted CD3+ TCRalphabeta- TCRVdelta1+ TCRVdelta2- thymocytes. CDR3 nucleotides: TGTGCCACCTGGGACGGGCCAGGGGGGGCCTCGGCCTATAGTAGTGATTGGATCAAGACGTTT. Translation gives CATWDGPGGASAYSSDWIKTF.